This paragraph reports one T cell receptor (beta chain). This entry is derived from a study of blood T cell repertoires in COVID-19. Some clones are missing from TCRdb's copy, which holds only in-frame ones; the method was immunoSEQ multiplex PCR. Found here are a few hundred thousand clones, about 79% of them singletons; the top ten hold 1.3%. CDR3 length: 13 residues. V was clipped by 2 bases and J by 10 bases, with 14 bases between them. Germline CDR1 MNHEY, CDR2 SVGAGI. This sequence was found in a woman aged 40 to 50 with acute COVID-19. The sample taken for sequencing was PBMCs or T cells enriched from blood (not recorded which). The rearrangement joins TRBV6-5 to TRBJ1-2, with D unresolved. The CDR3 loop is CASSYQWRRAYTF. In nucleotides, the CDR3 is TGTGCCAGCAGTTACCAATGGCGGCGGGCCTACACCTTC.